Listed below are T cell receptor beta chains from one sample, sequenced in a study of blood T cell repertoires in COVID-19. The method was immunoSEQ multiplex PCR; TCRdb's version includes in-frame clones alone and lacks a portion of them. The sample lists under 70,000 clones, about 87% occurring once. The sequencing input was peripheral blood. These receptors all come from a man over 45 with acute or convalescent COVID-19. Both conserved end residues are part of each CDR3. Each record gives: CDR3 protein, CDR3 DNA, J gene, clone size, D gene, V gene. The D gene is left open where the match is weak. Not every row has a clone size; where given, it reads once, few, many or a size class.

CDR3 protein: CASSYRTVNQPQHF; CDR3 DNA: TGTGCCAGTAGCTATCGGACAGTCAATCAGCCCCAGCATTTT; J gene: TRBJ1-5; clone size: -; D gene: -; V gene: TRBV19
CDR3 protein: CASSLVQGDTGELFF; CDR3 DNA: TGTGCCAGCAGCTTGGTACAGGGAGACACCGGGGAGCTGTTTTTT; J gene: TRBJ2-2; clone size: few; D gene: -; V gene: TRBV5-6
CDR3 protein: CASSVADFMNTEAFF; CDR3 DNA: TGTGCCAGCAGCGTAGCGGACTTTATGAACACTGAAGCTTTCTTT; J gene: TRBJ1-1; clone size: -; D gene: -; V gene: TRBV9
CDR3 protein: CASSQTGGFQPQHF; CDR3 DNA: TGTGCCAGTAGTCAAACAGGGGGCTTTCAGCCCCAGCATTTT; J gene: TRBJ1-5; clone size: -; D gene: TRBD1; V gene: TRBV19
CDR3 protein: CASSGSRGGGVYEQYF; CDR3 DNA: TGTGCCAGCAGTGGAAGTAGAGGCGGAGGGGTCTACGAGCAGTACTTC; J gene: TRBJ2-7; clone size: -; D gene: -; V gene: TRBV6-6
CDR3 protein: CASSLAGAGTDTQYF; CDR3 DNA: TGTGCCAGCAGCTTAGCAGGGGCGGGCACAGATACGCAGTATTTT; J gene: TRBJ2-3; clone size: few; D gene: -; V gene: TRBV7-9
CDR3 protein: CASSLARVTEAFF; CDR3 DNA: TGTGCCAGCAGCCTCGCCCGCGTCACTGAAGCTTTCTTT; J gene: TRBJ1-1; clone size: -; D gene: -; V gene: TRBV14
CDR3 protein: CASSLAGTTKETQYF; CDR3 DNA: TGCGCCAGCAGCTTGGCCGGGACAACTAAAGAGACCCAGTACTTC; J gene: TRBJ2-5; clone size: few; D gene: -; V gene: TRBV5-1
CDR3 protein: CASSFVQGTFTGELFF; CDR3 DNA: TGCGCCAGCAGCTTTGTACAGGGGACCTTCACCGGGGAGCTGTTTTTT; J gene: TRBJ2-2; clone size: -; D gene: TRBD1; V gene: TRBV5-1
CDR3 protein: CAISESGGGGGEQFF; CDR3 DNA: TGTGCCATCAGTGAGTCCGGCGGGGGGGGCGGTGAGCAGTTCTTC; J gene: TRBJ2-1; clone size: -; D gene: TRBD2; V gene: TRBV10-3
CDR3 protein: CASKIMFF; CDR3 DNA: TGTGCCAGCAAAATCATGTTTTTT; J gene: TRBJ1-4; clone size: few; D gene: -; V gene: TRBV21-1
CDR3 protein: CASSESSVGTEAFF; CDR3 DNA: TGCGCCAGCAGTGAGTCGAGCGTAGGTACTGAAGCTTTCTTT; J gene: TRBJ1-1; clone size: -; D gene: -; V gene: TRBV10-1
CDR3 protein: CASSPSAGGNYGYTF; CDR3 DNA: TGTGCCAGCTCACCAAGTGCCGGTGGTAACTATGGCTACACCTTC; J gene: TRBJ1-2; clone size: -; D gene: -; V gene: TRBV18
CDR3 protein: CASSIAGDGIEAFF; CDR3 DNA: TGTGCCAGTAGTATTGCAGGGGACGGAATTGAAGCTTTCTTT; J gene: TRBJ1-1; clone size: -; D gene: -; V gene: TRBV19
CDR3 protein: CASSLTKRELHEQYF; CDR3 DNA: TGTGCCAGCAGCCTAACAAAGCGGGAGCTTCACGAGCAGTACTTC; J gene: TRBJ2-7; clone size: -; D gene: TRBD2; V gene: TRBV13
CDR3 protein: CASSDSGTGGAWGNQPQHF; CDR3 DNA: TGTGCCAGCAGCGACTCCGGGACAGGGGGCGCGTGGGGCAATCAGCCCCAGCATTTT; J gene: TRBJ1-5; clone size: once; D gene: TRBD1; V gene: TRBV3-1/TRBV3-2
CDR3 protein: CASRTRDSFVYF; CDR3 DNA: TGTGCCAGCAGGACCCGGGACAGCTTCGTATATTTT; J gene: TRBJ1-3; clone size: -; D gene: TRBD1; V gene: TRBV11-1
CDR3 protein: CASSWSTSENEQFF; CDR3 DNA: TGTGCCAGCAGCTGGAGCACTAGCGAAAATGAGCAGTTCTTC; J gene: TRBJ2-1; clone size: -; D gene: TRBD2; V gene: TRBV7-9
CDR3 protein: CSETTGGEETQYF; CDR3 DNA: TGCAGCGAGACGACAGGGGGAGAAGAGACCCAGTACTTC; J gene: TRBJ2-5; clone size: -; D gene: TRBD1; V gene: TRBV29-1
CDR3 protein: CASSSLAGGEAQYF; CDR3 DNA: TGCGCCAGCAGCTCCTTAGCGGGAGGGGAGGCCCAGTACTTC; J gene: TRBJ2-5; clone size: -; D gene: TRBD2; V gene: TRBV5-1
CDR3 protein: CASSIAVRNYGYTF; CDR3 DNA: TGTGCCAGTAGTATCGCGGTACGGAACTATGGCTACACCTTC; J gene: TRBJ1-2; clone size: once; D gene: -; V gene: TRBV19
CDR3 protein: CASSISASGSLGAKNIQYF; CDR3 DNA: TGTGCCAGTAGTATAAGCGCTAGCGGGAGTTTGGGAGCCAAAAACATTCAGTACTTC; J gene: TRBJ2-4; clone size: -; D gene: TRBD2; V gene: TRBV19
CDR3 protein: CASSTLADSSYEQYF; CDR3 DNA: TGTGCCAGCAGTACCCTAGCAGATAGCTCCTACGAGCAGTACTTC; J gene: TRBJ2-7; clone size: -; D gene: -; V gene: TRBV28
CDR3 protein: CASSWGQGPYEQYF; CDR3 DNA: TGTGCCAGCAGCTGGGGACAGGGGCCTTACGAGCAGTACTTC; J gene: TRBJ2-7; clone size: -; D gene: TRBD1; V gene: TRBV11-2
CDR3 protein: CASSQVGQGGYEQYF; CDR3 DNA: TGTGCCAGCAGCCAAGTCGGACAGGGTGGCTACGAGCAGTACTTC; J gene: TRBJ2-7; clone size: -; D gene: TRBD1; V gene: TRBV3-1/TRBV3-2
CDR3 protein: CASSVAGSGQPQHF; CDR3 DNA: TGTGCCAGCAGTGTCGCGGGCTCTGGTCAGCCCCAGCATTTT; J gene: TRBJ1-5; clone size: -; D gene: -; V gene: TRBV25-1
CDR3 protein: CASSPTRGTGELFF; CDR3 DNA: TGTGCCAGCAGCCCTACGCGGGGCACCGGGGAGCTGTTTTTT; J gene: TRBJ2-2; clone size: -; D gene: -; V gene: TRBV3-1/TRBV3-2
CDR3 protein: CASSYFGTVDTGELFF; CDR3 DNA: TGTGCCAGCAGTTATTTTGGGACAGTAGACACCGGGGAGCTGTTTTTT; J gene: TRBJ2-2; clone size: -; D gene: TRBD1; V gene: TRBV27
CDR3 protein: CASSVQGFANEKLFF; CDR3 DNA: TGTGCCAGCAGCGTTCAGGGGTTCGCTAATGAAAAACTGTTTTTT; J gene: TRBJ1-4; clone size: medium-sized; D gene: -; V gene: TRBV5-6
CDR3 protein: CASSLGGQGLSNEKLFF; CDR3 DNA: TGTGCCAGCAGCTTAGGGGGACAGGGTTTATCTAATGAAAAACTGTTTTTT; J gene: TRBJ1-4; clone size: few; D gene: TRBD1; V gene: TRBV7-9
CDR3 protein: CASSLSLLFGEKLFF; CDR3 DNA: TGCGCCAGCAGCTTGTCCTTGCTCTTCGGTGAAAAACTGTTTTTT; J gene: TRBJ1-4; clone size: -; D gene: -; V gene: TRBV5-1
CDR3 protein: CASSSIQGATNEKLFF; CDR3 DNA: TGTGCCAGCAGCTCTATCCAGGGTGCGACTAATGAAAAACTGTTTTTT; J gene: TRBJ1-4; clone size: -; D gene: -; V gene: TRBV7-9
CDR3 protein: CAISEPGILF; CDR3 DNA: TGTGCCATCAGTGAGCCAGGGATCCTCTTC; J gene: TRBJ2-1; clone size: -; D gene: -; V gene: TRBV10-3
CDR3 protein: CASSPPGGAGNTIYF; CDR3 DNA: TGTGCCAGCAGCCCGCCAGGGGGAGCTGGAAACACCATATATTTT; J gene: TRBJ1-3; clone size: once; D gene: TRBD1; V gene: TRBV7-9
CDR3 protein: CASPIGSLGAPGANVLTF; CDR3 DNA: TGTGCCAGCCCTATAGGATCCCTGGGGGCCCCTGGGGCCAACGTCCTGACTTTC; J gene: TRBJ2-6; clone size: -; D gene: -; V gene: TRBV18
CDR3 protein: CASSRGGNSNQPQHF; CDR3 DNA: TGTGCCAGCAGCCGAGGGGGTAATAGCAATCAGCCCCAGCATTTT; J gene: TRBJ1-5; clone size: -; D gene: -; V gene: TRBV7-9
CDR3 protein: CASSLVAGGNEKLFF; CDR3 DNA: TGTGCCAGCAGCTTAGTCGCCGGGGGTAATGAAAAACTGTTTTTT; J gene: TRBJ1-4; clone size: -; D gene: -; V gene: TRBV7-9
CDR3 protein: CASSPAREGASEAFF; CDR3 DNA: TGTGCCAGCTCACCAGCTCGGGAGGGGGCGTCTGAAGCTTTCTTT; J gene: TRBJ1-1; clone size: -; D gene: TRBD1; V gene: TRBV18
CDR3 protein: CASSYGTGTTPNEQFF; CDR3 DNA: TGTGCCAGCAGTTACGGTACCGGGACTACCCCCAATGAGCAGTTCTTC; J gene: TRBJ2-1; clone size: -; D gene: TRBD2; V gene: TRBV6-5
CDR3 protein: CASSPSGSRLAQYF; CDR3 DNA: TGTGCCAGTAGTCCCAGCGGGAGTCGTTTAGCCCAGTACTTC; J gene: TRBJ2-5; clone size: -; D gene: TRBD2; V gene: TRBV19
CDR3 protein: CASRVEGLVNTEAFF; CDR3 DNA: TGTGCCAGCAGAGTCGAGGGCCTCGTGAACACTGAAGCTTTCTTT; J gene: TRBJ1-1; clone size: -; D gene: -; V gene: TRBV6-5
CDR3 protein: CASGGQAGGPYEQYF; CDR3 DNA: TGTGCCAGCGGAGGACAAGCGGGGGGGCCCTACGAGCAGTACTTC; J gene: TRBJ2-7; clone size: -; D gene: TRBD2; V gene: TRBV5-8
CDR3 protein: CASTFRQGDYTF; CDR3 DNA: TGTGCCAGCACCTTCAGACAGGGCGACTACACCTTC; J gene: TRBJ1-2; clone size: once; D gene: TRBD1; V gene: TRBV25-1
CDR3 protein: CASGSQVSTEAFF; CDR3 DNA: TGTGCTAGTGGTTCCCAGGTGAGCACTGAAGCTTTCTTT; J gene: TRBJ1-1; clone size: -; D gene: -; V gene: TRBV12-5
CDR3 protein: CASHTETGELFF; CDR3 DNA: TGTGCCTCCCACACAGAGACCGGGGAGCTGTTTTTT; J gene: TRBJ2-2; clone size: -; D gene: -; V gene: TRBV30
CDR3 protein: CASLGGRPWGKLFF; CDR3 DNA: TGTGCCAGCCTGGGGGGGCGGCCCTGGGGAAAACTGTTTTTT; J gene: TRBJ1-4; clone size: -; D gene: -; V gene: TRBV28
CDR3 protein: CASSTRQATSYNEQFF; CDR3 DNA: TGTGCCAGCAGCACCCGACAGGCAACCTCCTACAATGAGCAGTTCTTC; J gene: TRBJ2-1; clone size: -; D gene: -; V gene: TRBV9
CDR3 protein: CASSPTSGRVHEQYF; CDR3 DNA: TGTGCCAGCAGTCCGACTAGCGGGAGAGTTCACGAGCAGTACTTC; J gene: TRBJ2-7; clone size: -; D gene: TRBD2; V gene: TRBV2
CDR3 protein: CASTLSGASYNEQFF; CDR3 DNA: TGTGCCAGCACACTTAGCGGGGCCTCCTACAATGAGCAGTTCTTC; J gene: TRBJ2-1; clone size: -; D gene: TRBD2; V gene: TRBV28
CDR3 protein: CSVSSGQETQYF; CDR3 DNA: TGCAGCGTATCTAGCGGGCAAGAGACCCAGTACTTC; J gene: TRBJ2-5; clone size: -; D gene: TRBD2; V gene: TRBV29-1
CDR3 protein: CATSDFGGPHYNEQFF; CDR3 DNA: TGTGCCACCAGTGATTTTGGGGGCCCCCACTACAATGAGCAGTTCTTC; J gene: TRBJ2-1; clone size: -; D gene: -; V gene: TRBV24-1
CDR3 protein: CASSFSGIMNTEAFF; CDR3 DNA: TGTGCCAGCAGTTTCTCCGGGATCATGAACACTGAAGCTTTCTTT; J gene: TRBJ1-1; clone size: once; D gene: -; V gene: TRBV27
CDR3 protein: CASSRLGTAGNTIYF; CDR3 DNA: TGTGCCAGCAGTCGACTCGGGACAGCCGGAAACACCATATATTTT; J gene: TRBJ1-3; clone size: -; D gene: TRBD1; V gene: TRBV3-1/TRBV3-2